These 2 T cell receptor beta chains originate from one sample sequenced in a study of blood T cell repertoires in COVID-19. Using immunoSEQ multiplex PCR, the repertoire was profiled, and TCRdb retains in-frame clones only, with some absent. The sample shows roughly 120,000 clones, around 83% of them seen only once. Sequenced: peripheral blood. These receptors all come from a woman aged 80 or over with active or convalescent COVID-19.

The chain couples TRBV5-5 to TRBJ1-6; D is ambiguous. There are 14 residues in the CDR3. Germline V gene data show CDR1 as SGHKS and CDR2 as YYEKEE (reference sequence). Trimming pared 0 bases from V and 7 bases from J, leaving 8 bases between. CDR3 nucleotides: TGTGCCAGCAGCTTGGAACAGTCGAATTCACCCCTCCACTTT. As protein: CASSLEQSNSPLHF.

The rearrangement uses TRBV9 and TRBJ2-1; TRBD1 agrees at 7 bases. V lost 6 bases to trimming and J lost 6 bases; unmatched junction nucleotides: 9. CDR1 and CDR2 (germline): SGDLS, YYNGEE. The CDR3 covers 14 residues. CDR3 DNA: TGTGCCAGCAACGAACAGGGGTTGGTCAATGAGCAGTTCTTC. Its translation: CASNEQGLVNEQFF.